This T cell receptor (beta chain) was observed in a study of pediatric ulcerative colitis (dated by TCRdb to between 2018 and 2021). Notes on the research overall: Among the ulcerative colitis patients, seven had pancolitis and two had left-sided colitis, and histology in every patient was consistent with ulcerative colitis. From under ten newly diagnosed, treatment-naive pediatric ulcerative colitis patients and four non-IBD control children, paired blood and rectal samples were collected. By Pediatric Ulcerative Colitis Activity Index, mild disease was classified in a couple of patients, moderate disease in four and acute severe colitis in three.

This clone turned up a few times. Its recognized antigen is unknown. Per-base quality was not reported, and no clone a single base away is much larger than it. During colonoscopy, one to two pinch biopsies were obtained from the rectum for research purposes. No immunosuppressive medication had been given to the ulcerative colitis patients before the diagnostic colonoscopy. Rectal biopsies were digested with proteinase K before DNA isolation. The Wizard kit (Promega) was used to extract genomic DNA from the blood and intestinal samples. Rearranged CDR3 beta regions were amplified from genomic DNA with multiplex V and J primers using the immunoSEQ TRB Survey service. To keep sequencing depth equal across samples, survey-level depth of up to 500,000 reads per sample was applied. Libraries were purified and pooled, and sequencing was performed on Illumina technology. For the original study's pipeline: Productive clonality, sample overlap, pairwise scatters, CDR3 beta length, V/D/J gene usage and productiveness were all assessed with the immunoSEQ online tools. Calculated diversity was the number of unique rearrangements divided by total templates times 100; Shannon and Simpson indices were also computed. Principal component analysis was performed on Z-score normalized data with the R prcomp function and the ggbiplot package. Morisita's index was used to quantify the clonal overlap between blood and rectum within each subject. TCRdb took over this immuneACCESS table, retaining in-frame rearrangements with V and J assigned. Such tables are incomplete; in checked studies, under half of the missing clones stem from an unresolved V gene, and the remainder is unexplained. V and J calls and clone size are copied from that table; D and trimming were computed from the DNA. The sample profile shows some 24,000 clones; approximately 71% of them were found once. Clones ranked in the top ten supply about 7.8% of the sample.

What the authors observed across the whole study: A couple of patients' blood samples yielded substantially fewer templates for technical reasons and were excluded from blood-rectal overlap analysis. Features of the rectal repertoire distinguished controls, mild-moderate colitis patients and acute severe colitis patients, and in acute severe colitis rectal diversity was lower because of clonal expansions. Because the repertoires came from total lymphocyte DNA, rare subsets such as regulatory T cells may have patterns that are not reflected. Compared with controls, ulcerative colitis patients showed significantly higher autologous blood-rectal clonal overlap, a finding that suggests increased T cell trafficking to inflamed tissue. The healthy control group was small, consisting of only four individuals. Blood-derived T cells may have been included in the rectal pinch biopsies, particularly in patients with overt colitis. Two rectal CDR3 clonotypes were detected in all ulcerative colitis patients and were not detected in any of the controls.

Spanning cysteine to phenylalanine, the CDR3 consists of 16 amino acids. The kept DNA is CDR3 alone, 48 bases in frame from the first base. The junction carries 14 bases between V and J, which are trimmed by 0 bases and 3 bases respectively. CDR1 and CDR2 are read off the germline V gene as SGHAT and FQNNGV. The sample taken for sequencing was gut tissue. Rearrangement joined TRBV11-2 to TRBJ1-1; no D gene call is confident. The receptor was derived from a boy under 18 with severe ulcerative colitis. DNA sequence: TGTGCCAGCAGCTTAGATTCCGGAGGGATCTACACTGAAGCTTTCTTT. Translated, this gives CASSLDSGGIYTEAFF.